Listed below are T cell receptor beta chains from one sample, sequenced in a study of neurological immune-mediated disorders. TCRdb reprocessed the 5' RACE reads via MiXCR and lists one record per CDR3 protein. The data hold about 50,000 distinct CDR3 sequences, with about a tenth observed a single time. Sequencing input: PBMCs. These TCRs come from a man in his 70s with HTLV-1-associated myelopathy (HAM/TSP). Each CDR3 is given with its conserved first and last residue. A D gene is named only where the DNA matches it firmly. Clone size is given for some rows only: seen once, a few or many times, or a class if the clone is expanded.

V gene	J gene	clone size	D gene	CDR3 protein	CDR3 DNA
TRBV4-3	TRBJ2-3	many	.	CASSQATGDTQYF	TGCGCCAGCAGTCAAGCTACTGGGGATACGCAGTATTTT
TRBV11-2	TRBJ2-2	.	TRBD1	CASTLGAGTVPGELFF	TGTGCCAGCACCCTAGGCGCAGGGACAGTGCCCGGGGAGCTGTTTTTT
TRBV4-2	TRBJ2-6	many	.	CASSARLTNSGANVLTF	TGTGCCAGCAGCGCCCGGCTCACTAACTCTGGGGCCAACGTCCTGACTTTC
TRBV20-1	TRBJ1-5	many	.	CSVESQAGRNQPQHF	TGCAGTGTTGAGTCCCAGGCAGGGAGGAATCAGCCCCAGCATTTT
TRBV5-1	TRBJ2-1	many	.	CASSSPSLVNNEQFF	TGCGCCAGCAGCTCCCCGAGTCTAGTCAACAATGAGCAGTTCTTC
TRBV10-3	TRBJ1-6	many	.	CATKSVGNSPLHF	TGTGCCACGAAGTCGGTAGGGAATTCACCCCTCCACTTT
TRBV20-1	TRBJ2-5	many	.	CSARVSQETQYF	TGCAGTGCTAGAGTCAGCCAAGAGACCCAGTACTTC
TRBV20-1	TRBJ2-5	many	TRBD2	CSASFSSGEKTQYF	TGCAGTGCTAGTTTCTCTAGCGGGGAGAAGACCCAGTACTTC
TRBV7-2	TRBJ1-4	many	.	CASSLWTELATNEKLFF	TGTGCCAGCAGCTTATGGACAGAGCTGGCAACTAATGAAAAACTGTTTTTT
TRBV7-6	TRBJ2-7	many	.	CASSFGNYYEQYF	TGTGCCAGCAGCTTCGGCAACTACTACGAGCAGTACTTC
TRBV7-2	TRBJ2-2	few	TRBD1	CASNHKGASGELFF	TGTGCCAGCAACCATAAGGGGGCTTCCGGGGAGCTGTTTTTT
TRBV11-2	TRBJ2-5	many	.	CASRSPAPGETQYF	TGTGCCAGCAGATCGCCGGCGCCGGGCGAGACCCAGTACTTC
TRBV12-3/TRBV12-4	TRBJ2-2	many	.	CASSLRGELFF	TGTGCCAGCAGTTTAAGGGGGGAGCTGTTTTTT
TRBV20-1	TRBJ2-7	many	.	CSAPWTEYEQYF	TGCAGTGCTCCCTGGACGGAGTACGAGCAGTACTTC
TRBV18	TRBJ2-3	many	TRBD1	CASSPQGAMADTQYF	TGTGCCAGCTCACCACAGGGGGCGATGGCAGATACGCAGTATTTT
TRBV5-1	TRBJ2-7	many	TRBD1	CASSVKTGAYEQYF	TGCGCCAGCAGCGTAAAGACAGGGGCCTACGAGCAGTACTTC
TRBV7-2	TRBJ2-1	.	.	CASSFGWASEQFF	TGTGCCAGCAGCTTCGGTTGGGCGAGTGAGCAGTTCTTC
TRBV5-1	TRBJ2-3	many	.	CASRSGDTQYF	TGCGCCAGCAGGAGCGGAGATACGCAGTATTTT
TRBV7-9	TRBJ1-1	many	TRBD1	CASSPDTGGTEAFF	TGTGCCAGCAGCCCAGACACAGGGGGCACTGAAGCTTTCTTT
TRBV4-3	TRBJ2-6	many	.	CASSQDVGTPGANVLTF	TGCGCCAGCAGCCAAGACGTCGGAACCCCTGGGGCCAACGTCCTGACTTTC
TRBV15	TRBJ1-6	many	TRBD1	CATSSRTGINSPLHF	TGTGCCACCAGCAGTCGGACAGGGATTAATTCACCCCTCCACTTT
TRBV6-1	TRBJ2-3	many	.	CASSEARFGGSTDTQYF	TGTGCCAGCAGTGAAGCTCGGTTTGGCGGGAGCACAGATACGCAGTATTTT
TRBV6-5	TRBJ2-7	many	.	CASSLGGAAGPRYEQYF	TGTGCCAGCAGTTTAGGGGGAGCGGCAGGCCCCAGGTACGAGCAGTACTTC
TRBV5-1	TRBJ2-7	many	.	CASSSQGGTYEQYF	TGCGCCAGCAGCTCTCAGGGGGGTACCTACGAGCAGTACTTC
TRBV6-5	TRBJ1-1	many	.	CATKRPGKNTEAFF	TGTGCCACAAAACGACCCGGGAAAAACACTGAAGCTTTCTTT
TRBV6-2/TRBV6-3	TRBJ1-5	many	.	CASSSVGLAAQHF	TGTGCCAGCAGTTCCGTAGGGTTGGCGGCCCAGCATTTT
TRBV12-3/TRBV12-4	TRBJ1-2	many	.	CASSLGVYYGYTF	TGTGCCAGCAGTTTAGGCGTTTACTATGGCTACACCTTC
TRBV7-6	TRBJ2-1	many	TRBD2	CASSLGPGREGSEQFF	TGTGCCAGCAGCTTAGGTCCGGGGCGGGAGGGCAGTGAGCAGTTCTTC
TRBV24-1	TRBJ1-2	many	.	CATSDLWSRHGYTF	TGTGCCACCAGTGATTTGTGGAGTCGCCATGGCTACACCTTC
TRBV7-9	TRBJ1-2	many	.	CASSLWSPDGYTF	TGTGCCAGCAGCTTATGGAGCCCGGATGGCTACACCTTC
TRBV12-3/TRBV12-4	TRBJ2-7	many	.	CASNLGAESSYEQYF	TGTGCCAGCAACCTAGGGGCTGAGAGCTCCTACGAGCAGTACTTC
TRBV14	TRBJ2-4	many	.	CASSQVMHIQYF	TGTGCCAGCAGCCAAGTCATGCACATTCAGTACTTC
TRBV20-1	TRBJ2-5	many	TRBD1	CSARVGTGGETQYF	TGCAGTGCTAGAGTAGGGACAGGGGGAGAGACCCAGTACTTC
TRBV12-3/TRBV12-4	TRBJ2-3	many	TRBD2	CASSKLAVSTDTQYF	TGTGCCAGCAGCAAACTAGCGGTTAGCACAGATACGCAGTATTTT
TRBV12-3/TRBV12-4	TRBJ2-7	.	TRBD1	CASSSPGTGRYEQYF	TGTGCCAGCAGTTCGCCCGGGACAGGGCGCTACGAGCAGTACTTC
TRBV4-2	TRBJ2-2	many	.	CASSQGARNTGELFF	TGTGCCAGCAGCCAAGGGGCCAGGAACACCGGGGAGCTGTTTTTT
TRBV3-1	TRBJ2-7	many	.	CASSRGTLYEQYF	TGTGCCAGCAGCCGGGGGACTCTCTACGAGCAGTACTTC
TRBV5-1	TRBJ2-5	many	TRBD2	CASSLLGLAGNRETQYF	TGCGCCAGCAGCTTACTAGGGCTAGCGGGAAATCGGGAGACCCAGTACTTC
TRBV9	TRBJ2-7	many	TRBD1	CASSPGTDPYEQYF	TGTGCCAGCAGCCCCGGGACAGACCCTTACGAGCAGTACTTC
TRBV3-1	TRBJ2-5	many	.	CASSQVRETQYF	TGTGCCAGCAGCCAAGTTCGGGAGACCCAGTACTTC
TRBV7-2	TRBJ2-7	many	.	CASSLSGAYEQYF	TGTGCCAGCAGCTTGTCGGGGGCCTACGAGCAGTACTTC
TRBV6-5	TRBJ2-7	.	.	CASRASKGVYEQYF	TGTGCCAGCAGGGCGAGCAAGGGGGTCTACGAGCAGTACTTC
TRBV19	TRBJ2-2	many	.	CASSLQGGGELFF	TGTGCCAGTAGCTTACAGGGAGGCGGGGAGCTGTTTTTT
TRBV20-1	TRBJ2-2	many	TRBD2	CSAETGLAGDTGELFF	TGCAGTGCCGAGACAGGACTAGCGGGAGACACCGGGGAGCTGTTTTTT
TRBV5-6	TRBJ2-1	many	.	CASSIMSNEQFF	TGTGCCAGCAGCATTATGTCCAATGAGCAGTTCTTC
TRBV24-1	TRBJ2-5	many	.	CATSDYKGIGETQYF	TGTGCCACCAGTGATTATAAGGGAATTGGGGAGACCCAGTACTTC
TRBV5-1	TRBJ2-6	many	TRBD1	CASSLAGQVSGANVLTF	TGCGCCAGCAGCTTGGCGGGACAGGTCTCTGGGGCCAACGTCCTGACTTTC
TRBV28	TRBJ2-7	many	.	CASSASGTAGYEQYF	TGTGCCAGCAGTGCGTCGGGGACGGCCGGCTACGAGCAGTACTTC
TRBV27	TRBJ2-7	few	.	CASSLGRERDYEQYF	TGTGCCAGCAGTTTAGGCCGGGAGAGGGACTACGAGCAGTACTTC
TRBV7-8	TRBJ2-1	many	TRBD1	CASSRDRNTYNEQFF	TGTGCCAGCAGCCGGGACAGGAATACCTACAATGAGCAGTTCTTC
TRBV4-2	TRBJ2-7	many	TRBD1	CASSFGTGGGGTSYEQYF	TGTGCCAGCAGCTTCGGGACAGGGGGCGGCGGGACCTCCTACGAGCAGTACTTC
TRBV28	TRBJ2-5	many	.	CASSLWGSKQETQYF	TGTGCCAGCAGTCTTTGGGGGTCAAAGCAAGAGACCCAGTACTTC
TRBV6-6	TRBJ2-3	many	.	CASSRGFRTDTQYF	TGTGCCAGCAGCCGCGGATTCCGCACAGATACGCAGTATTTT
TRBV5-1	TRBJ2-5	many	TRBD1	CASSRDNRGVETQYF	TGCGCCAGCAGCAGGGACAACAGGGGAGTTGAGACCCAGTACTTC
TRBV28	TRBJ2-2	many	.	CASSLQGGRGGELFF	TGTGCCAGCAGTTTACAGGGTGGCAGAGGCGGGGAGCTGTTTTTT
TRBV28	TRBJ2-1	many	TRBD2	CASSPTSGNPGGGEQFF	TGTGCCAGCAGTCCCACTAGCGGGAATCCCGGTGGTGGGGAGCAGTTCTTC
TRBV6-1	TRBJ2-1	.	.	CASGGGTSYNEQFF	TGTGCCAGCGGAGGGGGCACCTCCTACAATGAGCAGTTCTTC
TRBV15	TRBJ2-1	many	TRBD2	CATSSRAGVRHEQFF	TGTGCCACCAGCAGCCGAGCGGGAGTTCGCCATGAGCAGTTCTTC
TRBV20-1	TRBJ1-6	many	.	CSATTGNSPLHF	TGCAGTGCGACGACCGGGAATTCACCCCTCCACTTT
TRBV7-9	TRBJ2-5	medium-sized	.	CASSSQGQETQYF	TGTGCCAGCAGCTCCCAGGGACAAGAGACCCAGTACTTC